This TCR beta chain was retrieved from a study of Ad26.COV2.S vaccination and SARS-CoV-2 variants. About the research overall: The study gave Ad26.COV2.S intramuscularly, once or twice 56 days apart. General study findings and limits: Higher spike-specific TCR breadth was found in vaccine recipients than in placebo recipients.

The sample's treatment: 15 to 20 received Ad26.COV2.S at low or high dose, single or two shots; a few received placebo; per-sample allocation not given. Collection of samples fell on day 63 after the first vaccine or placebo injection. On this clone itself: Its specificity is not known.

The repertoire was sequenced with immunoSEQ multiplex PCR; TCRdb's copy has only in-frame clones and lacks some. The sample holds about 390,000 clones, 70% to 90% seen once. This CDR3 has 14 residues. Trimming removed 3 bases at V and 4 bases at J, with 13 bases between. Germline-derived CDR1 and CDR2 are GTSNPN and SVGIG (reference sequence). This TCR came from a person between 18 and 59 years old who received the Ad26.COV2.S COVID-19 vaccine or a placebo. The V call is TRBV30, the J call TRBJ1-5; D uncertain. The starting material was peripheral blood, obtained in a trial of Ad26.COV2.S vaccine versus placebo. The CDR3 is CAWSRGLENQPQHF. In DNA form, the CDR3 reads TGTGCCTGGAGCCGGGGTCTCGAAAATCAGCCCCAGCATTTT.